This TCR beta chain was recorded in a study of CD4 T cells in relation to SARS-CoV-2 and coronaviruses. Study information: PBMCs were cultured with antigen for roughly nine days before TCR beta sequencing. The HLA restriction of the shared crossreactive spike epitopes was mapped. Study observations and caveats: Pre-pandemic and post-infection samples never came from the same donor. No crossreactivity against non-spike viral proteins was tested here.

The table came from immunoSEQ multiplex PCR; TCRdb's copy has only in-frame clones and leaves some out. The table includes more than 25,000 clones, 55% to 75% detected once. To note about this clone: Its specificity is unknown.

Unexposed donor CD4+ T cells date from about 2011-2018, before the COVID-19 pandemic. After nine to ten days of culture, CD4+ T cells were isolated. The V gene's germline CDR1 is SGHRS and CDR2 YFSETQ. CDR3 length: 17 residues. The V gene end was trimmed by 7 bases and the J gene end by 1 base; junction bases not matched to a gene: 12. The V gene is TRBV5-1, the J gene TRBJ2-1; 9 bases are a match to TRBD2. The origin of this receptor is a human donor in good health. The sequenced material came from CD4+ T cells from PBMCs, cultured in vitro. Here the CDR3 DNA reads TGCGCCAGCTCGGGGGGAGCGGGGGGTCCGTCCTACAATGAGCAGTTCTTC. It specifies CASSGGAGGPSYNEQFF.